This T cell receptor (beta chain) was identified during a study of long-term antiretroviral therapy in people with HIV (dated by TCRdb to between 2021 and 2024). About the study as a whole: Collection of the earliest samples took place about a decade ahead of the 2015 WHO recommendation for immediate ART, at a time when ART was typically delayed until CD4 counts fell. Whether ART initiation and durable HIV suppression were associated with changes in peripheral blood TRB repertoire composition and diversity was tested in a retrospective serial study. The cohort contributed 150 to 200 cryopreserved PBMC samples from about 31 adults with confirmed HIV infection, collected serially over a mean of 6 years (range 1-12). Eleven of the 30 participants with HIV were female. No cross-contamination during QIAcube processing turned up in test extractions that ran a monoclonal T-cell line alongside 33 polyclonal samples.

This clone is regarded as medium-sized (0.01 to 0.1%). Its cognate antigen has yet to be identified. Base-call qualities are not available, and no considerably larger clone is one nucleotide away. V is shortened by 5 bases, J by 7 bases, and the region joining them spans 11 bases. From the cysteine through the phenylalanine, the CDR3 covers 11 amino acids. CDR3 DNA is the only sequence kept; it has 33 bases, read in frame from the first base. From the germline V gene (reference sequence), CDR1 is GTSNPN and CDR2 is SVGIG. The paper's findings and limits, for the study overall: Narrower CDR3 length ranges were observed in HIV repertoires than in controls, and an antigen-experienced repertoire with only a slight naive shift after ART was suggested by the network structure. Owing to limited PBMC availability, only the TCR beta chain was sequenced, without alpha chain pairing. Unsorted PBMC were profiled instead of sorted CD4+ and CD8+ T cells because pre-ART samples had limited cell numbers. No data were available on ART adherence, viral resistance or therapy changes, limiting inferences about post-ART repertoire changes. Starting ART was linked to a significant rise in TRB diversity, yet even with long-term ART the diversity remained significantly lower than in transplant donor controls. The samples were dated from about 2004 to 2017, and the ART regimens that were used may be less effective than current ART regimens. The repertoire was dominated across all time points by expanded TRB clones identified before ART initiation, although this dominance was seen to fluctuate and to decrease in many PLHIV after ART.

To be included, a participant needed at least one PBMC sample from before ART initiation plus at least two post-ART samples. All participants with HIV were treated in the United States of America. Cryopreserved samples of about 1-10 million PBMC were thawed and washed before DNA extraction. At the time of the earliest PBMC sample, participants with HIV were aged between about 23 and 55 years. Per participant, PBMC samples came from 1-4 timepoints prior to ART initiation and 2-8 timepoints following ART initiation, for a median of 7 samples. For every participant, serial HIV viral load, CD4+ T-cell count, ART history and demographic data were obtained. A Qiagen kit on a QIAcube was used to extract genomic DNA from unsorted PBMC, with samples processed in batches of 12. Sequencing of the TRB variable region was done with the immunoSEQ hsTCRB v3.0 assay at survey level resolution. TRB sequencing targeted a depth of about 40,000-55,000 T-cell genomes per sample. TRB libraries were pooled and sequenced on an Illumina MiSeq using a v3 150-cycle kit. The study's processing was this. Repertoire analysis ran in R within a reproducible Nextflow workflow covering QC, data transformation and analysis. LymphoSeq2, an R package for exploring AIRR-Seq data, was used to implement custom analyses. A handful of samples yielding fewer than 5000 total TRB sequences were excluded, leaving more than 150 analyzed HIV repertoires. Among the roughly 190 retained HIV repertoires, 55 to 60 were collected before ART initiation and roughly 130 after ART initiation. Repertoires were downsampled to 5000 TRB nucleotide sequences, with summary statistics averaged over 100 downsampling iterations. TRB sequences were retained for analysis only if CDR3 regions of at least seven amino acids were present. Diversity was measured with a Shannon entropy-derived clonality score and the Gini coefficient. In repertoire networks, the top 5000 CDR3 amino acid sequences were linked whenever an edit distance of one separated two sequences. For TRB CDR3 amino acid sequences, antigen specificity groups and MHC restriction were predicted with GLIPH2. Known CMV, EBV, HIV or tissue antigen associations were flagged by matching CDR3 amino acid sequences against VDJdb and McPAS-TCR. Pre-ART, post-ART and control groups were compared with Wilcoxon signed-rank tests and Holm-Bonferroni correction. What TCRdb holds here is the immuneACCESS table cut down to in-frame rearrangements. Part of the clones is not present; checked against another copy, under half of the missing clones reflect an unresolved V gene, and the others are unexplained. The DNA gave D and trimming, while V, J and clone size come from that table. The sample has fewer than 25,000 clones on record, around 85% of them singletons. The top ten clonotypes cover 6% to 8.5% of the sample.

The chain is encoded by TRBV30 joined to TRBJ1-1; the D gene is unclear. The sample in question was unsorted PBMCs, obtained 1.5 years after starting antiretroviral therapy. The sequence came from a man aged 25-40 years with HIV. The CDR3 has the sequence CAWDSGFEAFF. At the DNA level, the sequence is TGTGCCTGGGATTCGGGATTTGAAGCTTTCTTT. Beyond the CDR3, the reference TRBV30 and TRBJ1-1 genes provide the residues; the full variable domain reads: SQTIHQWPATLVQPVGSPLSLECTVEGTSNPNLYWYRQAAGRGLQLLFYSVGIGQISSEVPQNLSASRPQDRQFILSSKKLLLSDSGFYLCAWDSGFEAFFGQGTRLTVV.